What follows are 25 T cell receptor beta chains derived from one specimen sequenced in a study of blood T cell repertoires in COVID-19. Only in-frame clones appear in the TCRdb table, and some are missing; sequencing was by immunoSEQ multiplex PCR. The table records 55,000 to 80,000 clones, approximately 92% of them present only once. Sequences were obtained from peripheral blood. These receptors were taken from a middle-aged man with acute or convalescent COVID-19.

V usage is TRBV18 and J usage is TRBJ2-5, with 12 bases that match TRBD2. V was pared by 5 bases and J by 7 bases, with 11 bases of the junction left unmatched. The CDR3 has 16 amino acids. Germline loops: CDR1 KGHSH, CDR2 LQKENI. Written as DNA, the CDR3 is TGTGCCAGCTCAACGGGACTAGCGGGCCCCAGGGGGACCCAGTACTTC. It translates to CASSTGLAGPRGTQYF.

In its sample, this clone was seen once. This sequence joins TRBV4-3 and TRBJ1-4; D remains unclear. This CDR3 has 13 amino acids. Trimming removed 0 bases from V and 11 bases from J, with 10 bases in between. Germline CDR1 is LGHNA and CDR2 is YSLEER. CDR3 bases: TGCGCCAGCAGCCAAGACAACCCCGGGAAACTGTTTTTT. Protein sequence: CASSQDNPGKLFF.

This clone has only a few counts. The V gene is TRBV5-1, the J gene TRBJ2-5; 7 bases agree with TRBD1. Germline CDR1 reads SGHRS; CDR2 reads YFSETQ. The CDR3 loop spans 13 amino acids. V was pared by 4 bases and J by 5 bases, with 5 bases of the junction left unmatched. CDR3 nucleotide sequence: TGCGCCAGCAGCCGGGACAGTGAGGAGACCCAGTACTTC. Its translation is CASSRDSEETQYF.

This rearrangement joins TRBV6-5 to TRBJ2-1; 14 bases line up with TRBD2. J lost 10 bases, V lost 2 bases, and 7 bases had no gene match. This CDR3 spans 16 amino acids. Germline V lookup: CDR1 MNHEY, CDR2 SVGAGI. DNA for the CDR3: TGTGCCAGCAGTTACCTAGGACTAGCGGGAGGAGGGGAGCAGTTCTTC. The encoded protein is CASSYLGLAGGGEQFF.

The chain links TRBV18 to TRBJ2-7; 9 positions match TRBD1. J was trimmed by 0 bases and V by 2 bases; bases with no gene match: 2. The V gene's germline CDR1 is KGHSH and CDR2 LQKENI. The length of the CDR3 is 15 residues. CDR3 in DNA: TGTGCCAGCTCACCAGTGGGACAGGGCTCCTACGAGCAGTACTTC. It translates to CASSPVGQGSYEQYF.

This chain connects TRBV28 to TRBJ1-6, with unresolved D. Trimming removed 4 bases at V and 6 bases at J, with 13 bases between. CDR3 length equals 15 residues. Germline assignment: CDR1 MDHEN and CDR2 SYDVKM. The CDR3 is CASSSPPHGNSPLHF. The CDR3 nucleotides read TGTGCCAGCAGTTCTCCTCCCCACGGTAATTCACCCCTCCACTTT.

This chain joins TRBV9 and TRBJ2-1, with 10 bases that match TRBD1. Germline CDR1 SGDLS, CDR2 YYNGEE. V lost 2 bases and J lost 8; bases outside the gene matches: 10. The CDR3 extends over 16 amino acids. The chain's CDR3 is CASSVAGTGVVDEQFF. Written as DNA, the CDR3 is TGTGCCAGCAGCGTCGCCGGGACAGGGGTGGTCGATGAGCAGTTCTTC.

The chain is built from TRBV30 and TRBJ2-5, with a possible D match to TRBD2 (5 bases). The CDR3 has 15 amino acids. Trimming removed 0 bases from V and 5 bases from J, with 16 bases in between. Germline V gives CDR1 GTSNPN, CDR2 SVGIG (reference sequence). The CDR3 nucleotides are TGTGCCTGGAGTGTTGGTAGCGCTCCGCGGGAGACCCAGTACTTC. Its protein product is CAWSVGSAPRETQYF.

The chain carries TRBV7-2 and TRBJ2-7; no clear D gene. Germline V gene data show CDR1 as SGHTA and CDR2 as FQGNSA. Trimming removed 1 base at V and 3 bases at J, with 16 bases between. This CDR3 has 16 residues. The CDR3 loop is CASSLEVYNGFYEQYF. DNA for the CDR3: TGTGCCAGCAGCTTAGAGGTCTACAACGGGTTCTACGAGCAGTACTTC.

The gene calls are TRBV3-1 (or the pseudogene TRBV3-2) and TRBJ2-4; 7 positions match TRBD2. The CDR3 is 16 amino acids. Germline loops: CDR1 LGHDT, CDR2 YNNKEL (reference sequence). Trimming at V came to 3 bases and at J to 0 bases, leaving 5 bases not matched to a gene. CDR3 residues: CASSHSGRLAKNIQYF. CDR3 in DNA: TGTGCCAGCAGCCATTCCGGGAGGCTAGCCAAAAACATTCAGTACTTC.

The chain carries TRBV10-3 and TRBJ1-1; D perhaps matches TRBD1 (5 bases). CDR3 length: 13 amino acids. Germline CDR1 and CDR2: ENHRY and SYGVKD. With 6 bases removed from V and 2 bases from J, the gap between germline ends came to 10 bases. CDR3 DNA: TGTGCCATCAGCCCGACAGAAAACACTGAAGCTTTCTTT. Amino acids: CAISPTENTEAFF.

A few counts support this clone. The V and J genes are TRBV7-2 and TRBJ2-7; TRBD2 agrees at 13 bases. The CDR3 runs 16 residues. CDR1 and CDR2 from the germline V gene are SGHTA and FQGNSA. Trimming at V came to 2 bases and at J to 3 bases, leaving 4 bases not matched to a gene. The CDR3 protein is CASSLSGTSGIYEQYF. In DNA form, the CDR3 reads TGTGCCAGCAGCTTATCCGGGACTAGCGGGATCTACGAGCAGTACTTC. The whole variable domain, filled in from reference TRBV7-2 and TRBJ2-7, reads GAGVSQSPSNKVTEKGKDVELRCDPISGHTALYWYRQSLGQGLEFLIYFQGNSAPDKSGLPSDRFSAERTGGSVSTLTIQRTQQEDSAVYLCASSLSGTSGIYEQYFGPGTRLTVT.

This clone was detected a few times. This chain uses TRBV6-2 or TRBV6-3 with TRBJ2-1, with 8 bases that match TRBD2. V lost 4 bases to trimming and J lost 7 bases; unmatched junction nucleotides: 9. Germline V gene sequence: CDR1 MNHEY, CDR2 SVGEGT. The CDR3 covers 15 residues. CDR3: CASSLRAGVGNEQFF. CDR3 coding DNA: TGTGCCAGCAGTTTACGAGCGGGAGTTGGTAATGAGCAGTTCTTC.

V usage is TRBV13 and J usage is TRBJ1-6; the D is unclear. Germline V gene sequence: CDR1 PRHDT, CDR2 FYEKMQ (reference sequence). Trimming shortened V by 0 bases and J by 10 bases, and 16 bases separated the two germline ends. This CDR3 spans 16 amino acids. In DNA form, the CDR3 reads TGTGCCAGCAGCTTAGGGAGAACCGCCAAATGGTCACCCCTCCACTTT. It yields the protein CASSLGRTAKWSPLHF. Full variable domain (rest looked up from reference TRBV13 and TRBJ1-6): AAGVIQSPRHLIKEKRETATLKCYPIPRHDTVYWYQQGPGQDPQFLISFYEKMQSDKGSIPDRFSAQQFSDYHSELNMSSLELGDSALYFCASSLGRTAKWSPLHFGNGTRLTVT.

V usage is TRBV13 and J usage is TRBJ2-7; 13 positions agree with TRBD2. With 5 bases clipped from V and 5 bases from J, the junction kept 12 bases outside the gene matches. The germline V gene encodes CDR1 PRHDT and CDR2 FYEKMQ (reference sequence). The CDR3 is 17 amino acids. CDR3: CASSPGLAGARRNEQYF. The CDR3 DNA follows: TGTGCCAGCAGCCCCGGACTAGCGGGAGCACGGAGGAACGAGCAGTACTTC.

This clone has only a few counts. J is TRBJ2-7 and V is TRBV7-9; TRBD1 matches at 9 bases. The CDR3 length is 14 residues. Germline CDR1 SEHNR, CDR2 FQNEAQ (reference sequence). V lost 3 bases and J lost 7; bases outside the gene matches: 7. Here the CDR3 reads CASSLGDRAGEQYF. Here the CDR3 DNA reads TGTGCCAGCAGCTTGGGGGACAGGGCGGGTGAGCAGTACTTC.

This clone came up once. The chain is built from TRBV28 and TRBJ2-7; 8 positions match TRBD1. CDR1 is MDHEN and CDR2 is SYDVKM in the germline V gene. The V and J ends lost 6 bases and 1 base, in that order; junction bases with no gene match: 8. The CDR3 is 15 amino acids. The CDR3 reads CASSLVGDRSYEQYF. The CDR3 DNA sequence: TGTGCCAGCAGCCTAGTGGGGGACAGGTCCTACGAGCAGTACTTC.

There are a few counts of this clone. J is TRBJ1-5 and V is TRBV12-3 or TRBV12-4; no reliable D call. This CDR3 spans 13 amino acids. V dropped 5 bases and J dropped 6 bases, with 11 bases sitting between them. Here the CDR3 DNA reads TGTGCCAGCAGTCCCGGGCGGGGTCAGCCCCAGCATTTT. This gives the protein CASSPGRGQPQHF.

The gene calls are TRBV7-8 and TRBJ2-7, with TRBD2 matching 11 bases. Germline loops: CDR1 SGHVS, CDR2 FQNEAQ. The V gene end was trimmed by 1 base and the J gene end by 4 bases; junction bases not matched to a gene: 9. The CDR3 consists of 17 residues. The CDR3 DNA reads TGTGCCAGCAGCTTAGTCGGTAGCGGGAGGGCCCGGTACGAGCAGTACGTC. Its translation is CASSLVGSGRARYEQYV.

The chain uses TRBV7-3 and TRBJ2-2; unclear D gene. Trimming pared 5 bases from V and 1 base from J, leaving 5 bases between. Per the germline V gene, CDR1 is SGHTA and CDR2 is FQGTGA. The CDR3 runs to 13 residues. The CDR3 nucleotides are TGTGCCAGCAGCCCCCAGAACACCGGGGAGCTGTTTTTT. This sequence encodes CASSPQNTGELFF. The full variable domain, its missing parts supplied by reference TRBV7-3 and TRBJ2-2, is GAGVSQTPSNKVTEKGKYVELRCDPISGHTALYWYRQSLGQGPEFLIYFQGTGAADDSGLPNDRFFAVRPEGSVSTLKIQRTERGDSAVYLCASSPQNTGELFFGEGSRLTVL.

The chain has TRBV19 and TRBJ1-1, with D possibly matching TRBD1 (5 bases). The CDR3 sequence is 14 residues long. V lost 2 bases to trimming and J lost 4 bases, with 11 bases between them. The germline CDR1 and CDR2 sequences are LNHDA and SQIVND (reference sequence). The CDR3 loop reads CASSILRVSTEAFF. In DNA, the CDR3 is TGTGCCAGTAGTATACTCAGGGTATCCACTGAAGCTTTCTTT.

This clone was observed a few times. V usage is TRBV7-8 and J usage is TRBJ2-1, with a weak D call TRBD2 (5 bases). V shed 1 base and J shed 4 bases, with 8 bases lying between them. There are 14 residues in the CDR3. Germline CDR1 reads SGHVS; CDR2 reads FQNEAQ. For the CDR3, the DNA is TGTGCCAGCAGCTTAGTTCCGGGGTACAATGAGCAGTTCTTC. Amino acid sequence: CASSLVPGYNEQFF.

The rearrangement joins TRBV5-6 to TRBJ2-2; D perhaps matches TRBD1 (6 bases). Germline V gene lookup returns CDR1 SGHDT and CDR2 YYEEEE. V dropped 1 base and J dropped 6 bases, with 10 bases sitting between them. The CDR3 totals 14 residues. In DNA, the CDR3 is TGTGCCAGCAGCTTGATACAGGGATCCGGGGAGCTGTTTTTT. This encodes CASSLIQGSGELFF.

The genes are TRBV4-2 and TRBJ1-2, with D possibly TRBD1 on 5 matching bases. V was clipped by 4 bases and J by 6 bases, with 18 bases between them. The CDR3 extends over 15 amino acids. CDR1 is LGHNA, CDR2 YNFKEQ, per germline. CDR3 residues: CASSLNTGTRNGYTF. In DNA form, the CDR3 reads TGTGCCAGCAGCCTGAATACAGGCACAAGAAATGGCTACACCTTC.

The V and J genes are TRBV10-1 and TRBJ2-1; no clear D gene. Germline CDR1 reads WNHNN; CDR2 reads SYGVQD (reference sequence). The CDR3 length is 14 residues. The V gene lost 0 bases and the J gene lost 7 bases, with 10 bases spanning the gap. CDR3 sequence: CASSESPGRNEQFF. DNA for the CDR3: TGCGCCAGCAGTGAGTCGCCAGGCAGAAATGAGCAGTTCTTC.